What follows is one T cell receptor (beta chain) and its context. Its binding antigen is unknown. No clone much larger than this one lies a single base away; base qualities are absent. Genomic DNA was extracted from sorted cells for sequencing of the TCRbeta CDR3 region. The immunoSEQ Assay was used to sequence the TCRbeta CDR3 regions. TCRdb re-hosts the immuneACCESS table, in-frame sequences only. Its copies lack some clones; in the studies checked, an unresolved V gene accounts for under half of them, and the cause for the rest is not known. The sample table records about 90,000 clones; 91% of these occur just once. Clones ranked in the top ten supply under 2% of the sample. Patients with autoimmune disease history or receiving systemic immunosuppression were excluded from the trial. Peripheral blood for TCR sequencing was drawn from every dose cohort at baseline, at cycle 4 day 1 and at cycle 7 day 1. The samples were taken from a phase I, first-in-human, multicenter, open-label dose-escalation trial of ivuxolimab. Adults with locally advanced or metastatic melanoma, renal cell, hepatocellular, or head and neck squamous cell carcinoma were enrolled in the trial. Before TCR sequencing, CD4+ and CD8+ T cells were separately sorted from peripheral blood.

The CDR3 numbers 15 residues from cysteine through phenylalanine. Just the 45-base CDR3 DNA is kept, in frame starting at base 1. Trimming leaves V shorter by 5 bases and J shorter by 4 bases, with the junction holding 4 bases beyond the gene matches. From the germline V gene, CDR1 is SGHTS and CDR2 is YDEGEE. This entry is derived from a study of OX40 agonist ivuxolimab in advanced cancers. Regarding the study in general: Ivuxolimab, which targeted the costimulatory receptor OX40 (CD134), was an agonistic, fully human IgG2 monoclonal antibody. In the dose-escalation cohort, 82.7% of patients were male, and the mean age was roughly 60 years, with a range of 23 to 79. The monotherapy dose-escalation portion (N ≈ 50 patients) of the phase I ivuxolimab trial is reported in the paper. Of the roughly 52 patients in dose escalation, about 20 had hepatocellular carcinoma, some 15 had melanoma, 9 had renal cell carcinoma and 9 had head and neck cancer. Intravenous ivuxolimab was administered to patients every 2 weeks at six dose levels: 0.01, 0.1, 0.3, 1.5, 3 and 10 mg/kg. Partial responses occurred in three dose-escalation patients: two with cutaneous melanoma and one with hepatocellular carcinoma. The purpose of peripheral TCRbeta sequencing was to test whether ivuxolimab changed TCR sequence diversity and led to clonal T-cell expansion. Patients were allowed to have had prior anti-PD-1, anti-PD-L1 or anti-CTLA-4 therapy, and approximately 43% of the dose-escalation patients had previously received checkpoint inhibitors.

The paper's findings and limits, for the study overall: In partial responders in the 0.1-3.0 mg/kg groups, normalized peripheral clonal expansion was found to be among the lowest, especially among CD8+ T cells. After ivuxolimab, more expanded clones were found on average in CD8+ T cells than in CD4+ T cells. At doses from 0.1 to 3.0 mg/kg, clonal expansion was seen in both CD4+ and CD8+ blood T cells between baseline and week 6. The antigen specificity of the clonally expanded peripheral T cells was not determined. Low levels of normalized T-cell clonal expansion were also seen in some nonresponding patients.

Sequencing was performed on CD4+ or CD8+ T cells sorted from blood, taken in a trial of the OX40 agonist ivuxolimab. In this chain, TRBV5-8 is recombined with TRBJ2-6, and 9 junction bases match TRBD1. This receptor was identified in an adult with an advanced solid tumor such as melanoma, head and neck, liver or kidney cancer. The nucleotide sequence reads TGTGCCAGCAGGGGACAGGGAACAGGGGCCAACGTCCTGACTTTC. It is translated as CASRGQGTGANVLTF.